These 7 T cell receptor beta chains share one sample of origin, sequenced in a study of blood T cells in healthy people across ages. A J-beta primer mix and a sample-barcoded 5' primer were used in a second PCR of roughly 6 to 11 cycles. TCRdb fed the 5' RACE reads into MiXCR, producing one record per CDR3 protein. The top ten hold roughly 14% of the sample, which has about 640,000 distinct CDR3 sequences, approximately 30% seen once. The sample was blood. These receptors all come from a woman aged 80 or over in good health.

This clonotype has only a few counts. CDR3 residues: CASSLVGDSYEQYF. CDR3 nucleotide sequence: TGTGCCAGCAGCCTTGTGGGGGACAGCTACGAGCAGTACTTC. The chain carries TRBV4-2 and TRBJ2-7; 7 nucleotides line up with TRBD1. Trimming took 4 bases from V and 3 from J; bases not matched to a gene: 6. Germline V gene data show CDR1 as LGHNA and CDR2 as YNFKEQ. The CDR3 spans 14 residues.

This clonotype was detected many times. The CDR3 reads CASSSTGSSYEQYF. CDR3 bases: TGTGCCAGCAGTAGTACCGGGAGCTCCTACGAGCAGTACTTC. The chain is built from TRBV6-5 and TRBJ2-7; possibly TRBD2 for D (6 bases). The CDR3 spans 14 residues. CDR1 is MNHEY, CDR2 SVGAGI, per germline. V dropped 5 bases and J dropped 0 bases, with 11 bases sitting between them.

This clonotype was recorded at least ten times. J is TRBJ2-1 and V is TRBV24-1; D may be TRBD2 (6 bases). CDR3 length: 16 residues. Trimming left V 4 bases short and J 1 base short, with 13 bases between. Germline assignment: CDR1 KGHDR and CDR2 SFDVKD. CDR3: CATSDPSGRSYNEQFF. Written as DNA, the CDR3 is TGTGCCACCAGTGACCCCAGCGGGCGGTCCTACAATGAGCAGTTCTTC.

This clonotype was seen a handful of times. The rearrangement links TRBV3-1 to TRBJ2-3, with 8 bases lining up with TRBD1. The germline V gene has CDR1 LGHDT and CDR2 YNNKEL (reference sequence). The V and J ends lost 4 bases and 6 bases, in that order; junction bases with no gene match: 12. The CDR3 runs to 16 residues. CDR3: CASSRTRQGRWDTQYF. The CDR3 region has the DNA TGTGCCAGCAGCCGAACCCGACAGGGGCGGTGGGATACGCAGTATTTT.

This chain joins TRBV5-6 and TRBJ1-1; 7 nucleotides align to TRBD1. This CDR3 comprises 14 residues. CDR1 and CDR2 from the germline V gene are SGHDT and YYEEEE. V lost 3 bases and J lost 4; bases outside the gene matches: 6. CDR3 loop: CASSSSTGSTEAFF. The DNA of the CDR3 is TGTGCCAGCAGCTCCTCGACAGGGAGCACTGAAGCTTTCTTT. The variable domain in full, with the rest retrieved from reference TRBV5-6 and TRBJ1-1, is DAGVTQSPTHLIKTRGQQVTLRCSPKSGHDTVSWYQQALGQGPQFIFQYYEEEERQRGNFPDRFSGHQFPNYSSELNVNALLLGDSALYLCASSSSTGSTEAFFGQGTRLTVV.

This clonotype was counted ten times or more. This sequence joins TRBV9 and TRBJ1-1, with 7 bases identical to TRBD1. Germline CDR1 SGDLS, CDR2 YYNGEE. V gave up 0 bases and J gave up 6 bases; unmatched junction bases: 2. The CDR3 has 13 amino acids. The CDR3 here is CASSVADRPEAFF. The CDR3 DNA follows: TGTGCCAGCAGCGTAGCGGACAGGCCTGAAGCTTTCTTT.

The chain links TRBV2 to TRBJ2-7, with D unclear. The end of the DNA fits TRBJ2-5 better, so the J call may be wrong. This CDR3 is built from 12 residues. The germline CDR1 and CDR2 sequences are SNHLY and FYNNEI. The CDR3 loop reads CASNTSRETQYF. The CDR3 nucleotides read TGTGCCAGCAATACCTCTAGGGAGACCCAGTACTTC.